This is a list of T cell receptor beta chains from one sample in a study of blood T cell repertoires in COVID-19. Measured with immunoSEQ multiplex PCR; TCRdb has only the in-frame clones, and not every one. Of under 200,000 clones in the sample, roughly 82% were seen once. The sequencing sample was made of peripheral blood. Receptors originate from a woman aged 60-75 years with COVID-19, enrolled during active disease. The CDR3 runs from the conserved cysteine through the conserved F or W. A D gene is named only where the DNA matches it firmly. The listing skips clone size in some rows; elsewhere it reads once, few, many or a size class.

CDR3 protein: CASTPSGGSASDEQFF
CDR3 DNA: TGCGCCAGCACCCCCAGCGGGGGGTCCGCTAGCGATGAGCAGTTCTTC
clone size: NA
J gene: TRBJ2-1
V gene: TRBV5-1
D gene: TRBD2

CDR3 protein: CASSPQGTSAYNEQFF
CDR3 DNA: TGTGCCAGCAGTCCCCAAGGGACTAGCGCCTACAATGAGCAGTTCTTC
clone size: NA
J gene: TRBJ2-1
V gene: TRBV7-3
D gene: TRBD2

CDR3 protein: CASSLMWAEQFF
CDR3 DNA: TGTGCCAGCAGTTTAATGTGGGCAGAGCAGTTCTTC
clone size: NA
J gene: TRBJ2-1
V gene: TRBV12-3/TRBV12-4
D gene: NA

CDR3 protein: CASSSGTASQYGYTF
CDR3 DNA: TGCGCCAGCAGCTCCGGGACAGCAAGCCAGTATGGCTACACCTTC
clone size: NA
J gene: TRBJ1-2
V gene: TRBV5-1
D gene: TRBD1

CDR3 protein: CASSIGGPYEGGYTF
CDR3 DNA: TGTGCCAGTAGTATCGGCGGCCCCTACGAGGGAGGCTACACCTTC
clone size: NA
J gene: TRBJ1-2
V gene: TRBV19
D gene: NA

CDR3 protein: CASSLDSRGRSPLHF
CDR3 DNA: TGTGCCAGCAGTTTGGACAGTAGGGGTCGATCACCCCTCCACTTT
clone size: NA
J gene: TRBJ1-6
V gene: TRBV6-5
D gene: NA

CDR3 protein: CASSHHTRNTGELFF
CDR3 DNA: TGCGCCAGCAGCCACCATACTCGGAACACCGGGGAGCTGTTTTTT
clone size: NA
J gene: TRBJ2-2
V gene: TRBV4-3
D gene: NA

CDR3 protein: CASSPEDRGREKLFF
CDR3 DNA: TGTGCCAGCAGTCCTGAGGACAGGGGGCGCGAAAAACTGTTTTTT
clone size: NA
J gene: TRBJ1-4
V gene: TRBV28
D gene: TRBD1

CDR3 protein: CASSQLPQPSSYNEQFF
CDR3 DNA: TGTGCCAGCTCACAACTTCCACAGCCGAGCTCCTACAATGAGCAGTTCTTC
clone size: NA
J gene: TRBJ2-1
V gene: TRBV18
D gene: NA

CDR3 protein: CASSTAGRASGELFF
CDR3 DNA: TGTGCCAGCAGTACCGCGGGGAGGGCAAGCGGGGAGCTGTTTTTT
clone size: NA
J gene: TRBJ2-2
V gene: TRBV6-5
D gene: TRBD2

CDR3 protein: CASRQRLAGVGSYNEQFF
CDR3 DNA: TGTGCCAGCAGACAACGACTAGCGGGAGTTGGCTCCTACAATGAGCAGTTCTTC
clone size: NA
J gene: TRBJ2-1
V gene: TRBV7-2
D gene: TRBD2

CDR3 protein: CASLGLADTQYF
CDR3 DNA: TGTGCCAGCTTGGGACTAGCCGATACGCAGTATTTT
clone size: NA
J gene: TRBJ2-3
V gene: TRBV18
D gene: TRBD2

CDR3 protein: CASSPSLLLDQYF
CDR3 DNA: TGTGCCAGTAGCCCCTCACTTTTGCTCGACCAGTACTTC
clone size: NA
J gene: TRBJ2-5
V gene: TRBV19
D gene: NA

CDR3 protein: CASSLDGVTSTDTQYF
CDR3 DNA: TGCGCCAGCAGCTTGGACGGGGTTACTAGCACAGATACGCAGTATTTT
clone size: NA
J gene: TRBJ2-3
V gene: TRBV5-1
D gene: NA

CDR3 protein: CATSNTGETQYF
CDR3 DNA: TGTGCCACCAGCAACACAGGGGAGACCCAGTACTTC
clone size: NA
J gene: TRBJ2-5
V gene: TRBV15
D gene: NA

CDR3 protein: CASSLEPDRADYTF
CDR3 DNA: TGTGCCAGCAGCTTGGAACCTGACAGGGCTGACTACACCTTC
clone size: NA
J gene: TRBJ1-2
V gene: TRBV5-4
D gene: TRBD1

CDR3 protein: CASSNPGGAEAFF
CDR3 DNA: TGTGCCAGCAGCAACCCTGGCGGGGCTGAAGCTTTCTTT
clone size: NA
J gene: TRBJ1-1
V gene: TRBV9
D gene: NA

CDR3 protein: CASRTQETQYF
CDR3 DNA: TGTGCCAGCAGGACTCAAGAGACCCAGTACTTC
clone size: NA
J gene: TRBJ2-5
V gene: TRBV6-5
D gene: NA

CDR3 protein: CASSLLQVSNQPQHF
CDR3 DNA: TGTGCCAGCAGTTTATTGCAGGTTAGCAATCAGCCCCAGCATTTT
clone size: NA
J gene: TRBJ1-5
V gene: TRBV28
D gene: NA

CDR3 protein: CASSLVLADYNSPLHF
CDR3 DNA: TGTGCCAGCAGCTTGGTTCTAGCGGACTATAATTCACCCCTCCACTTT
clone size: NA
J gene: TRBJ1-6
V gene: TRBV5-6
D gene: NA

CDR3 protein: CASSLGGNTGELFF
CDR3 DNA: TGTGCCAGCAGCCTCGGGGGGAACACCGGGGAGCTGTTTTTT
clone size: NA
J gene: TRBJ2-2
V gene: TRBV13
D gene: NA

CDR3 protein: CASSLQGGLDNSPLHF
CDR3 DNA: TGCGCCAGCAGCTTACAGGGGGGACTTGACAATTCACCCCTCCACTTT
clone size: NA
J gene: TRBJ1-6
V gene: TRBV5-1
D gene: TRBD1

CDR3 protein: CASSLGENTGELFF
CDR3 DNA: TGCGCCAGCAGCTTAGGGGAGAACACCGGGGAGCTGTTTTTT
clone size: NA
J gene: TRBJ2-2
V gene: TRBV5-1
D gene: NA

CDR3 protein: CASSESPATRHDEQYF
CDR3 DNA: TGTGCCAGCAGTGAATCCCCGGCGACTAGACACGACGAGCAGTACTTC
clone size: NA
J gene: TRBJ2-7
V gene: TRBV2
D gene: NA

CDR3 protein: CAISDPRLAGEGETQYF
CDR3 DNA: TGTGCCATCAGTGACCCCCGACTAGCGGGAGAAGGGGAGACCCAGTACTTC
clone size: NA
J gene: TRBJ2-5
V gene: TRBV10-3
D gene: TRBD2

CDR3 protein: CASSLDPGKVAFF
CDR3 DNA: TGTGCCAGCAGCCTAGACCCCGGAAAAGTAGCTTTCTTT
clone size: few
J gene: TRBJ1-1
V gene: TRBV5-5
D gene: NA

CDR3 protein: CASSLGPGQGNSPLHF
CDR3 DNA: TGTGCCAGCAGCTTAGGACCGGGACAGGGGAATTCACCCCTCCACTTT
clone size: NA
J gene: TRBJ1-6
V gene: TRBV7-3
D gene: TRBD1

CDR3 protein: CASSQDSRGGNQPQHF
CDR3 DNA: TGTGCCAGCAGCCAAGATTCCAGGGGTGGCAATCAGCCCCAGCATTTT
clone size: NA
J gene: TRBJ1-5
V gene: TRBV3-1/TRBV3-2
D gene: NA

CDR3 protein: CASSLARQGETEAFF
CDR3 DNA: TGCGCCAGCAGCTTAGCGAGACAGGGTGAGACTGAAGCTTTCTTT
clone size: NA
J gene: TRBJ1-1
V gene: TRBV5-1
D gene: TRBD1

CDR3 protein: CASSPRDRDNYGYTF
CDR3 DNA: TGTGCCAGCAGCCCCCGGGACAGGGATAACTATGGCTACACCTTC
clone size: NA
J gene: TRBJ1-2
V gene: TRBV7-2
D gene: TRBD1

CDR3 protein: CASSGEKGIGELFF
CDR3 DNA: TGCGCCAGCAGCGGAGAGAAGGGGATCGGGGAGCTGTTTTTT
clone size: once
J gene: TRBJ2-2
V gene: TRBV5-1
D gene: NA

CDR3 protein: CASSYSRGSNEKLFF
CDR3 DNA: TGTGCCAGCAGTTACTCGAGGGGGTCTAATGAAAAACTGTTTTTT
clone size: NA
J gene: TRBJ1-4
V gene: TRBV6-5
D gene: NA

CDR3 protein: CASSQVKGTNQETQYF
CDR3 DNA: TGTGCCAGCAGCCAAGTAAAGGGGACAAACCAAGAGACCCAGTACTTC
clone size: NA
J gene: TRBJ2-5
V gene: TRBV4-2
D gene: NA

CDR3 protein: CASSLRRGTEAFF
CDR3 DNA: TGTGCCAGCAGCTTGAGGAGGGGCACTGAAGCTTTCTTT
clone size: NA
J gene: TRBJ1-1
V gene: TRBV5-7
D gene: NA

CDR3 protein: CASSLSGTGAYGYTF
CDR3 DNA: TGTGCCAGCAGCCTGTCTGGGACAGGGGCCTATGGCTACACCTTC
clone size: NA
J gene: TRBJ1-2
V gene: TRBV3-1/TRBV3-2
D gene: TRBD1

CDR3 protein: CASSYSRGTGTQPQHF
CDR3 DNA: TGTGCCAGCAGTTACTCAAGGGGGACAGGTACTCAGCCCCAGCATTTT
clone size: NA
J gene: TRBJ1-5
V gene: TRBV6-5
D gene: TRBD1

CDR3 protein: CASSLKRGRFVNEQFF
CDR3 DNA: TGTGCCAGCAGTTTGAAGCGGGGTCGATTTGTCAATGAGCAGTTCTTC
clone size: NA
J gene: TRBJ2-1
V gene: TRBV6-2/TRBV6-3
D gene: TRBD2

CDR3 protein: CASSQDAAGRFYNEQFF
CDR3 DNA: TGTGCCAGCAGCCAAGATGCGGCGGGGCGGTTTTACAATGAGCAGTTCTTC
clone size: NA
J gene: TRBJ2-1
V gene: TRBV3-1/TRBV3-2
D gene: NA

CDR3 protein: CASSQDGGTYEQYF
CDR3 DNA: TGTGCCAGCAGCCAAGACGGAGGTACCTACGAGCAGTACTTC
clone size: NA
J gene: TRBJ2-7
V gene: TRBV4-2
D gene: NA

CDR3 protein: CASSDRGYEQYF
CDR3 DNA: TGTGCCAGCTCGGACAGGGGATACGAGCAGTACTTC
clone size: NA
J gene: TRBJ2-7
V gene: TRBV7-9
D gene: TRBD1

CDR3 protein: CASNSRRTHTEAFF
CDR3 DNA: TGTGCCAGTAACTCTCGGAGAACCCACACTGAAGCTTTCTTT
clone size: NA
J gene: TRBJ1-1
V gene: TRBV19
D gene: NA

CDR3 protein: CASSGLAGAGNEQFF
CDR3 DNA: TGTGCCAGCAGTGGACTAGCAGGCGCCGGCAATGAGCAGTTCTTC
clone size: NA
J gene: TRBJ2-1
V gene: TRBV2
D gene: TRBD2

CDR3 protein: CASSLNRRLPWNEQFF
CDR3 DNA: TGTGCCAGCAGCTTAAACCGGCGGCTTCCGTGGAATGAGCAGTTCTTC
clone size: NA
J gene: TRBJ2-1
V gene: TRBV7-2
D gene: NA

CDR3 protein: CSVSSGQDNQPQHF
CDR3 DNA: TGCAGCGTGAGCTCGGGACAGGACAATCAGCCCCAGCATTTT
clone size: NA
J gene: TRBJ1-5
V gene: TRBV29-1
D gene: TRBD1

CDR3 protein: CASRGLGRNQPQHF
CDR3 DNA: TGTGCCAGCAGGGGCCTCGGGCGCAATCAGCCCCAGCATTTT
clone size: NA
J gene: TRBJ1-5
V gene: TRBV19
D gene: NA

CDR3 protein: CASREGGAQETQYF
CDR3 DNA: TGTGCCAGTAGGGAAGGGGGAGCACAAGAGACCCAGTACTTC
clone size: NA
J gene: TRBJ2-5
V gene: TRBV19
D gene: NA

CDR3 protein: CASSLRTVNTEAFF
CDR3 DNA: TGCGCCAGCAGCTTGAGGACAGTGAACACTGAAGCTTTCTTT
clone size: NA
J gene: TRBJ1-1
V gene: TRBV5-1
D gene: NA

CDR3 protein: CASSLVIAGTYNEQFF
CDR3 DNA: TGTGCCAGCAGCTTAGTTATAGCGGGGACATACAATGAGCAGTTCTTC
clone size: NA
J gene: TRBJ2-1
V gene: TRBV7-9
D gene: TRBD2

CDR3 protein: CASSQDGQGGQPQHF
CDR3 DNA: TGCGCCAGCAGCCAAGATGGTCAGGGAGGGCAGCCCCAGCATTTT
clone size: NA
J gene: TRBJ1-5
V gene: TRBV4-3
D gene: NA

CDR3 protein: CASSPLRGRETQYF
CDR3 DNA: TGTGCCAGCAGTCCGCTAAGGGGGCGAGAGACCCAGTACTTC
clone size: NA
J gene: TRBJ2-5
V gene: TRBV28
D gene: TRBD1

CDR3 protein: CASSGTFTDTQYF
CDR3 DNA: TGTGCCAGTAGTGGGACTTTTACAGATACGCAGTATTTT
clone size: NA
J gene: TRBJ2-3
V gene: TRBV19
D gene: NA

CDR3 protein: CASSRPTGGGNYGYTF
CDR3 DNA: TGTGCCAGCAGCCGTCCAACAGGGGGCGGTAACTATGGCTACACCTTC
clone size: NA
J gene: TRBJ1-2
V gene: TRBV7-9
D gene: TRBD1

CDR3 protein: CASSFLPRRTSGAGSDNEQFF
CDR3 DNA: TGTGCCAGCAGTTTTCTCCCACGGCGGACTAGCGGGGCTGGAAGCGACAATGAGCAGTTCTTC
clone size: NA
J gene: TRBJ2-1
V gene: TRBV28
D gene: TRBD2

CDR3 protein: CSVWTGGDGYTF
CDR3 DNA: TGCAGCGTGTGGACAGGGGGCGATGGCTACACCTTC
clone size: NA
J gene: TRBJ1-2
V gene: TRBV29-1
D gene: TRBD1